This T cell receptor beta chain appears in the sequencing data of a study of cytomegalovirus exposure and HLA in healthy donors. Whole-study results and caveats: Most of the TCR beta V segments (in an earlier analysis) were productive either about 87% or about 30% of the time. Association of a missense DCLRE1C variant with TCR beta V- and J-gene trimming was reported in a later analysis. Presence/absence results assume similar sequencing depth per donor, which may not hold.

Primers included in the PCR were 60 Vbeta and 13 Jbeta primers. Profiled with immunoSEQ multiplex PCR; TCRdb holds only in-frame clones, not every one. The data contain about 100,000 clones, around 80% of them singletons. With respect to this clone: What it binds is unknown.

Germline V CDR1 and CDR2: MNHEY, SVGAGI. This CDR3 contains 15 residues. V lost 4 bases to trimming and J lost 1 base; unmatched junction nucleotides: 6. The source is a woman between 45 and 60 years old in good health and CMV-seropositive. Sequenced sample: PBMCs. This chain uses TRBV6-5 with TRBJ1-1; 7 bases agree with TRBD1. The CDR3 loop is CASSSTGKGNTEAFF. CDR3 sequence (DNA): TGTGCCAGCAGTTCGACAGGGAAAGGGAACACTGAAGCTTTCTTT.